This T cell receptor beta chain was profiled in a study of beta chain features in type 1 diabetes. Study observations and caveats: Sequencing from cDNA could over-represent high-TCR-expressing cells. Researchers report that Type 1 diabetes patients had moderately but significantly shorter TCRB CDR3s across all four CD4+ subsets.

Expressed TCRB transcripts were sequenced after all isolated RNA was converted to cDNA. Read counts averaged approximately 3.5 million for samples of naive, central memory and regulatory T cells. Sequencing was performed with immunoSEQ multiplex PCR; in TCRdb, only in-frame clones are kept and a portion is missing. The sample carries about 160,000 clones, 6.5% to 10% recorded once. This clone has just a few counts. The antigen is unknown. Heparinised blood was drawn once per donor, averaging around 120 mL. The authors obtained over 95% purity in all sorted populations. This receptor was taken from a woman younger than 30 with type 1 diabetes. Sequences were obtained from central memory CD4+ T cells from blood.

CDR3 coding DNA: TGTGCCAGTAGTACCGGGACAGGGAGCAATCAGCCCCAGCATTTT. Translation: CASSTGTGSNQPQHF. The chain couples TRBV19 to TRBJ1-5; 9 bases match TRBD1. From germline, CDR1 is LNHDA and CDR2 SQIVND (reference sequence). The length of the CDR3 is 15 residues. Trimming at V came to 4 bases and at J to 1 base, leaving 2 bases not matched to a gene.